The clone carrying this TCR beta chain turned up a few times. Its target is unknown. Amplification of TCR beta CDR3 regions used RNA as the template. HTBI primers were used for first-round RT-PCR of the TCR CDR3. TCRdb re-derived calls from the multiplex PCR reads in MiXCR, one entry per CDR3 protein. Of 250,000 to 300,000 distinct CDR3 sequences in the sample, roughly 19% were seen once. The source of the sample is a study of T cells in Graves' hyperthyroidism and ophthalmopathy. Study outcomes and limitations: Ophthalmopathy was separated from stable hyperthyroidism by a 13 V-J model.

The CDR3 sequence is 15 residues long. The ends were cut back, 1 base at V and 4 bases at J, with 13 bases in the middle. Germline V gene lookup returns CDR1 SGHVS and CDR2 FNYEAQ. Patients affected by ophthalmopathy presented a Clinical Activity Score of at least 3, a NOSPECS grade of at least 4, and disease duration below 3 months. This chain links TRBV7-6 with TRBJ2-5; D possibly corresponds to TRBD1 (7 bases). The TCR was taken from a man between 45 and 60 years old with Graves' ophthalmopathy. Sample: blood. The CDR3 region is CASSLGWGDRETQYF. CDR3 bases: TGTGCCAGCAGCTTAGGTTGGGGGGACAGAGAGACCCAGTACTTC.